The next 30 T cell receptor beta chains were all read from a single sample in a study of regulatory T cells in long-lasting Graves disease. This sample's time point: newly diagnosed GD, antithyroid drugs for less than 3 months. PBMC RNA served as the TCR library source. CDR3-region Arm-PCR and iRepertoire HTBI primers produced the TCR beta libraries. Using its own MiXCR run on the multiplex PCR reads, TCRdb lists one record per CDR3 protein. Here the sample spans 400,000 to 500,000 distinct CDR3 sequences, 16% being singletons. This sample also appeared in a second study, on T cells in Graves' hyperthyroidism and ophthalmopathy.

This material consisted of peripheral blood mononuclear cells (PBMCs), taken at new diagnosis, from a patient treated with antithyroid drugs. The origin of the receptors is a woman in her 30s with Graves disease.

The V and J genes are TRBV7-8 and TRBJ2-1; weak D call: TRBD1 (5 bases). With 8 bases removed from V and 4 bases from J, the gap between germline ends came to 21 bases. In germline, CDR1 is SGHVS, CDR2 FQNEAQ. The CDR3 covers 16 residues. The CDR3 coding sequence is TGTGCCAGCTCCCTCAAACGACAGAGGTCTTACAATGAGCAGTTCTTC. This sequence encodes CASSLKRQRSYNEQFF.

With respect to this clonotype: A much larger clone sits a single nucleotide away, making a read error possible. The CDR3 spells CASSPIGWDLAFFNYGYAF. DNA of the CDR3: TGTGCCAGCAGCCCAATCGGATGGGATTTGGCTTTCTTTAACTATGGCTACGCCTTC. The chain joins TRBV3-1 to TRBJ1-2; D gene ambiguous. The CDR3 runs 19 residues. CDR1 and CDR2 (germline): LGHDT, YNNKEL (reference sequence).

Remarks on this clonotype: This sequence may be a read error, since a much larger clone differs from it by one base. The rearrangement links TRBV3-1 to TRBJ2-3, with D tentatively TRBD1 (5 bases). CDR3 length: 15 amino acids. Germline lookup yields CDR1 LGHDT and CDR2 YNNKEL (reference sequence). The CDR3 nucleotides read TGTGCCAGCAGCCAATCACAGGATAGCATAGATACGCAGTATTTT. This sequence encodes CASSQSQDSIDTQYF.

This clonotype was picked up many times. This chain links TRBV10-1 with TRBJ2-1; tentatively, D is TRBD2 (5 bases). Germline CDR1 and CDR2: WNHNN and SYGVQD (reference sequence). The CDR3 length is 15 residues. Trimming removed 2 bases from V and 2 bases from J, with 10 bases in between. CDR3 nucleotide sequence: TGCGCCAGCAGTGAGGTTGAGGGAGCCTACAATGAGCAGTTCTTC. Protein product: CASSEVEGAYNEQFF.

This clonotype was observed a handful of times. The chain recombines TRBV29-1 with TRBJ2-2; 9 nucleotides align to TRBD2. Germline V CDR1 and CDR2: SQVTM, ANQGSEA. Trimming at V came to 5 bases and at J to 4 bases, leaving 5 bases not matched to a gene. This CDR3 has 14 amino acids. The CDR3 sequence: CSVPLAGVTGELFF. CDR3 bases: TGCAGCGTTCCCTTAGCGGGAGTCACCGGGGAGCTGTTTTTT.

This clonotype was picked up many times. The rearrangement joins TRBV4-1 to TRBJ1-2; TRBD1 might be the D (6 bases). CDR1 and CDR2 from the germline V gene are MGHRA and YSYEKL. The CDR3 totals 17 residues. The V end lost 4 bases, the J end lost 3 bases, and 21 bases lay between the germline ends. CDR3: CASSPSNREVGYYGYTF. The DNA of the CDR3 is TGCGCCAGCAGCCCTTCCAACAGGGAGGTAGGATACTATGGCTACACCTTC.

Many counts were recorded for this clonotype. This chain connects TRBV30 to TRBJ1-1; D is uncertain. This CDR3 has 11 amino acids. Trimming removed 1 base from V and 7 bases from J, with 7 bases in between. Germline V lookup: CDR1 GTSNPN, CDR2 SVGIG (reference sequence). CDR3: CAWSATFEAFF. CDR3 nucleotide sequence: TGTGCCTGGAGTGCTACTTTTGAAGCTTTCTTT.

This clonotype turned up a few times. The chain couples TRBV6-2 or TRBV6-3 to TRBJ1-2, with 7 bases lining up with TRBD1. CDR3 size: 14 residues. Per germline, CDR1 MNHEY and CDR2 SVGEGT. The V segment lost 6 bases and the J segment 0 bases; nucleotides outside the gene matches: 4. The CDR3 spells CASRTRGSNYGYTF. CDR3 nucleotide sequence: TGTGCCAGCAGGACCAGGGGGTCTAACTATGGCTACACCTTC.

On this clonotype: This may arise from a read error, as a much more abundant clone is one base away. CDR3 sequence: CASSQEWQGANYGYAF. CDR3 nucleotide sequence: TGCGCCAGCAGCCAAGAATGGCAGGGGGCCAATTATGGCTACGCCTTC. This chain joins TRBV4-3 and TRBJ1-2, with 8 positions matching TRBD1. The CDR3 has 16 residues. Germline CDR1 reads LGHNA; CDR2 reads YSLEER.

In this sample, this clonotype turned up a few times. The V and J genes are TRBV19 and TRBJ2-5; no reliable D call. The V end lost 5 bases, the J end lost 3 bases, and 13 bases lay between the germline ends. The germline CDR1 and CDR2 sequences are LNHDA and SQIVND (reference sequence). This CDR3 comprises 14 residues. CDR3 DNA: TGTGCCAGTAGTGCTAGGATTAGGGAAGAGACCCAGTACTTC. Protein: CASSARIREETQYF.

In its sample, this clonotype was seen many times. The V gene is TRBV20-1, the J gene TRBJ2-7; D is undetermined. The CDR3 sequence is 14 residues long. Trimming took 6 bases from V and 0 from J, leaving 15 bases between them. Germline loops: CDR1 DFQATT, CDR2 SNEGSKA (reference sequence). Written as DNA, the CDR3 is TGCAGTGCCGGCAAAACTCCGAGCTCCTACGAGCAGTACTTC. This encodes CSAGKTPSSYEQYF.

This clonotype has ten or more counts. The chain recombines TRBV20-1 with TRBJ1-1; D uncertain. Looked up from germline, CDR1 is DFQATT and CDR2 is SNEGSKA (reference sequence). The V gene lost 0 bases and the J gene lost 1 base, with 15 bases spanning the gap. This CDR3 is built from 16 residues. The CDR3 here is CSARDKVRNSNTEAFF. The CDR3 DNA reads TGCAGTGCTAGAGATAAGGTTCGAAACTCGAACACTGAAGCTTTCTTT.

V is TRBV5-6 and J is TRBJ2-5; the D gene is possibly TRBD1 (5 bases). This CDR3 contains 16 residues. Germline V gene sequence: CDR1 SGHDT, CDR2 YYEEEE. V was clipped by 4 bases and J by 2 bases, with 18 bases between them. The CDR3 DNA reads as TGTGCCAGCAGCCAGATTGGGGCGATAACACAAGAGACCCAGTACTTC. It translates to CASSQIGAITQETQYF.

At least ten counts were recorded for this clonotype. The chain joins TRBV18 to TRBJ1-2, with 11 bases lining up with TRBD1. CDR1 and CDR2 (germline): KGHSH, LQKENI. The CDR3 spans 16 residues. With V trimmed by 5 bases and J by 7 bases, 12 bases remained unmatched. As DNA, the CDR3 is TGTGCCAGCTCAAACACCGCGGGACAGGGGGAGCCTGGCTACACCTTC. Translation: CASSNTAGQGEPGYTF.

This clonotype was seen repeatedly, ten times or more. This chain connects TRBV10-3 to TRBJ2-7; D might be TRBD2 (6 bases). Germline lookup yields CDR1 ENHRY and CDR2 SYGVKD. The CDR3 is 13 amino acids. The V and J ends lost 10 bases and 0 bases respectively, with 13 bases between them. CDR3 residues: CATRDRSSYEQYF. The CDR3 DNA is TGTGCCACGCGGGACCGGAGCTCCTACGAGCAGTACTTC.

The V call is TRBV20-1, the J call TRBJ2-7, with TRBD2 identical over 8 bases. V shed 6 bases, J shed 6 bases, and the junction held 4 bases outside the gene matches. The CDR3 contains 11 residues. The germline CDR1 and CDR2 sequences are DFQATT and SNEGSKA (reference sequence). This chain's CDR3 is CSAPSGSEQYF. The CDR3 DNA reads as TGCAGTGCCCCTAGCGGGTCCGAGCAGTACTTC.

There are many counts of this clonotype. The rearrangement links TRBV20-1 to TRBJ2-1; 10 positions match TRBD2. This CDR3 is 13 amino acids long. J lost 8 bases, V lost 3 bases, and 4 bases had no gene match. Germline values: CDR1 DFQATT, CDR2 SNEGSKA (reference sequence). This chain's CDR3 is CSARASGRDEQFF. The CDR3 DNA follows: TGCAGTGCTAGGGCTAGCGGGAGAGATGAGCAGTTCTTC.

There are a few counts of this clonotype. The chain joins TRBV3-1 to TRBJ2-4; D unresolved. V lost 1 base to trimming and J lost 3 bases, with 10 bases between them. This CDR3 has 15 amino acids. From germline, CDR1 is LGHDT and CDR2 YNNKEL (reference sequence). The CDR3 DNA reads TGTGCCAGCAGCCAAGGGTTTAACTACAAAAACATTCAGTACTTC. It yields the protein CASSQGFNYKNIQYF.

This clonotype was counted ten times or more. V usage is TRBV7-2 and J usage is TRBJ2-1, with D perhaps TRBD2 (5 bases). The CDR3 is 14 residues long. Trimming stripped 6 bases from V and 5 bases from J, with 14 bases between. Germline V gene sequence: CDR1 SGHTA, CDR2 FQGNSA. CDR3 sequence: CASSPKMGDNEQFF. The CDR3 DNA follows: TGTGCCAGCAGTCCCAAGATGGGAGACAATGAGCAGTTCTTC.

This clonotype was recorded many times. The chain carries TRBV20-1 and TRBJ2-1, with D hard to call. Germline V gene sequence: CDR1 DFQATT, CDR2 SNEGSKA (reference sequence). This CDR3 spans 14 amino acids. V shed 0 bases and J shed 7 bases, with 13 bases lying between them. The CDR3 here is CSARDPRSQNEQFF. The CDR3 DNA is TGCAGTGCTAGAGATCCCCGTAGTCAAAATGAGCAGTTCTTC.

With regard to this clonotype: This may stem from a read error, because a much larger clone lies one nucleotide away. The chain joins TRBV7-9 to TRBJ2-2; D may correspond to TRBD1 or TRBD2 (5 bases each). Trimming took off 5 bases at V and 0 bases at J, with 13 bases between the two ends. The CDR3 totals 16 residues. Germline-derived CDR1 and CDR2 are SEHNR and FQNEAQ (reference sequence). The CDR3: CASSPGLVANTGELFF. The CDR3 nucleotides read TGTGCCAGCAGCCCGGGGCTAGTGGCGAACACCGGGGAGCTGTTTTTT.

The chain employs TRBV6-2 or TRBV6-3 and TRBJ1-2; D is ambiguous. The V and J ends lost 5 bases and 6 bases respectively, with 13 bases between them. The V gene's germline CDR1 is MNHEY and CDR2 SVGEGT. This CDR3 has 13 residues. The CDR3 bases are TGTGCCAGCAGTGTTTTGAGCGCGGATGGCTACACCTTC. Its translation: CASSVLSADGYTF.

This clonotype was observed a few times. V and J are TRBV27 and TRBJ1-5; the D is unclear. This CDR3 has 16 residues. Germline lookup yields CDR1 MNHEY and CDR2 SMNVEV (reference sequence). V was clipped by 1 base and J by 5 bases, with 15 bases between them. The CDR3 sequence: CASSLLARSEHQPQHF. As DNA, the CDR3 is TGTGCCAGCAGTTTATTGGCCAGGTCGGAACATCAGCCCCAGCATTTT.

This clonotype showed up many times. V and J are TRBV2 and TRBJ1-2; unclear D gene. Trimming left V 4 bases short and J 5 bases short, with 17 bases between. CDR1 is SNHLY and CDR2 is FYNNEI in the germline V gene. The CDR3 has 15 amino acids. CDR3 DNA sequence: TGTGCCAGCAGTGGGGAAGCTAACCCACTTTATGGCTACACCTTC. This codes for CASSGEANPLYGYTF.

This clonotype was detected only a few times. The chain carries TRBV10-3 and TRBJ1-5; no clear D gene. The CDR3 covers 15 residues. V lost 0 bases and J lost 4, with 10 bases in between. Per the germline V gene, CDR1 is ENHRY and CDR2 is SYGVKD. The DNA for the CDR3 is TGTGCCATCAGTGAGTCGACCGGCGGAAATCAGCCCCAGCATTTT. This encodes CAISESTGGNQPQHF.

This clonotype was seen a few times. The CDR3 DNA is TGTGCCAGCCGGGTTCTCACTATGGTGGGCTACACCTTC. It yields the protein CASRVLTMVGYTF. This rearrangement joins TRBV19 to TRBJ1-2; D gene ambiguous. V was clipped by 9 bases and J by 8 bases, with 19 bases between them. Per the germline V gene, CDR1 is LNHDA and CDR2 is SQIVND (reference sequence). This CDR3 contains 13 residues.

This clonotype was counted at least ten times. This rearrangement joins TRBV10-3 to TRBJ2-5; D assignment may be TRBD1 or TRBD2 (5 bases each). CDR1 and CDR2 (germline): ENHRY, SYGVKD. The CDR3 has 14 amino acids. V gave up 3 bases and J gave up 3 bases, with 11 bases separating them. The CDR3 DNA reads TGTGCCATCAGTGATACCGGGACGGAAGAGACCCAGTACTTC. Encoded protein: CAISDTGTEETQYF.

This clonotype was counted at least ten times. CDR3 protein: CASSVRRTGSSNEQFF. For the CDR3, the DNA is TGTGCCAGCAGCGTCCGTAGGACAGGGTCGTCCAATGAGCAGTTCTTC. This chain uses TRBV2 with TRBJ2-1; 8 bases match TRBD1. CDR1 and CDR2 from the germline V gene are SNHLY and FYNNEI. CDR3 length: 16 residues. With 6 bases clipped from V and 6 bases from J, the junction kept 13 bases outside the gene matches.

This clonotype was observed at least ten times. The CDR3 sequence: CSVGTGGRDQPQHF. The CDR3 DNA follows: TGCAGCGTAGGGACAGGGGGCAGGGATCAGCCCCAGCATTTT. The chain uses TRBV29-1 and TRBJ1-5, with TRBD1 matching over 12 bases. Unmatched junction bases numbered 5, after V lost 6 bases and J lost 5 bases. CDR1 is SQVTM and CDR2 is ANQGSEA in the germline V gene. This CDR3 has 14 residues.

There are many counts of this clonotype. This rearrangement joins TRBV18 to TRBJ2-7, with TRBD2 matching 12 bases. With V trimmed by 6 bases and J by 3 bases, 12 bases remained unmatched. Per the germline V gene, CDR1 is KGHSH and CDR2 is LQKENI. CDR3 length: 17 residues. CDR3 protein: CASSIRILAGGSYEQYF. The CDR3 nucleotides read TGTGCCAGCTCCATAAGGATACTAGCGGGAGGAAGCTACGAGCAGTACTTC.